The next 23 T cell receptor beta chains were all read from a single sample in a study of blood T cell repertoires in COVID-19. The data were produced by immunoSEQ multiplex PCR, yet TCRdb's version contains in-frame clones alone and is incomplete. The table includes tens of thousands of clones, around 87% detected once. Sequencing used peripheral blood. These TCRs come from a human donor in a cohort sampled during active COVID-19.

The rearrangement links TRBV2 to TRBJ2-7, with D perhaps matching TRBD2 (6 bases). Trimming took off 2 bases at V and 0 bases at J, with 20 bases between the two ends. This CDR3 is built from 18 residues. Germline V lookup: CDR1 SNHLY, CDR2 FYNNEI. The CDR3 loop is CASSEPSVGGSSSYEQYF. CDR3 coding DNA: TGTGCCAGCAGTGAACCCTCTGTTGGGGGGAGTAGCTCCTACGAGCAGTACTTC.

The CDR3 coding sequence is TGTGCCAGCAGCCTTTCAGGGGTAAACTATGGCTACACCTTC. This codes for CASSLSGVNYGYTF. This chain connects TRBV5-6 to TRBJ1-2; possibly TRBD1 for D (6 bases). Trimming cost V 4 bases and J 2 bases, with 12 bases left between them. Germline V lookup: CDR1 SGHDT, CDR2 YYEEEE. This CDR3 is built from 14 residues.

The chain joins TRBV14 to TRBJ2-7; 7 bases line up with TRBD2. The CDR3 length is 16 residues. The germline V gene encodes CDR1 SGHDN and CDR2 FVKESK. V shed 5 bases and J 0 bases; nucleotides not matched to a gene: 10. The CDR3 sequence: CASSSSWGGVSYEQYF. For the CDR3, the DNA is TGTGCCAGCAGCTCTAGTTGGGGGGGTGTCTCCTACGAGCAGTACTTC.

The rearrangement joins TRBV7-9 to TRBJ2-7, with a weak D call TRBD2 (6 bases). This CDR3 has 13 residues. The V and J ends lost 3 bases and 7 bases respectively, with 13 bases between them. The germline CDR1 and CDR2 sequences are SEHNR and FQNEAQ (reference sequence). The CDR3 DNA follows: TGTGCCAGCAGCTTTCGTTCGGCGGGAGAGCAGTACTTC. Residues: CASSFRSAGEQYF.

This clone appeared a single time. The J gene is TRBJ1-2, the V gene TRBV6-5; tentative D call: TRBD1 (5 bases). The CDR3 sequence is 16 residues long. Germline V gives CDR1 MNHEY, CDR2 SVGAGI. The ends were cut back, 0 bases at V and 8 bases at J, with 19 bases in the middle. CDR3 nucleotides: TGTGCCAGCAGTTACTCGGTTTGGCCGGGGGTAGCCGGCTACACCTTC. This codes for CASSYSVWPGVAGYTF.

The chain is built from TRBV5-1 and TRBJ1-3, with D hard to call. CDR3 length equals 14 residues. The germline V gene encodes CDR1 SGHRS and CDR2 YFSETQ. Between the trimmed V and J ends, which lost 4 bases and 4 bases, there was a span of 12 bases. The CDR3 here is CASSLEPGGNTIYF. In DNA form, the CDR3 reads TGCGCCAGCAGCCTGGAGCCGGGGGGAAACACCATATATTTT.

This chain links TRBV3-1 (or the pseudogene TRBV3-2) with TRBJ2-3, with D uncertain. The germline CDR1 and CDR2 sequences are LGHDT and YNNKEL (reference sequence). Trimming cost V 1 base and J 3 bases, with 2 bases left between them. The CDR3 is 12 amino acids. The CDR3 bases are TGTGCCAGCAGCCAAGTAACAGATACGCAGTATTTT. Residues: CASSQVTDTQYF.

The chain combines TRBV2 with TRBJ2-3, with TRBD2 as a possible D gene (8 bases). V dropped 6 bases and J dropped 11 bases, with 21 bases sitting between them. The CDR3 has 14 residues. CDR1 SNHLY and CDR2 FYNNEI come from the germline V gene. In DNA, the CDR3 is TGTGCCAGCAGCGAAAGGGGGCGGGGGGCCCGGCAGTATTTT. Translated, it gives CASSERGRGARQYF.

The V call is TRBV21-1, the J call TRBJ2-2; the D segment call TRBD1 is taken from the table without a DNA check. TRBV21-1 is flagged as a pseudogene. This CDR3 is built from 15 residues. CDR3 sequence reads: CASSKQGPPTGELFF. Written as DNA, the CDR3 is TGTGCCAGCAGCAAACAGGGGCCGCCCACCGGGGAGCTGTTTTTT.

The rearrangement links TRBV7-9 to TRBJ1-6; TRBD1 is a possible D gene (5 bases). The V end lost 5 bases, the J end lost 6 bases, and 14 bases lay between the germline ends. The CDR3 covers 15 residues. CDR1 SEHNR and CDR2 FQNEAQ come from the germline V gene (reference sequence). This chain's CDR3 is CASSHQGTFNSPLHF. CDR3 bases: TGTGCCAGCAGCCATCAAGGGACTTTTAATTCACCCCTCCACTTT. Using reference TRBV7-9 and TRBJ1-6 for the parts outside the CDR3, the full variable domain is DTGVSQNPRHKITKRGQNVTFRCDPISEHNRLYWYRQTLGQGPEFLTYFQNEAQLEKSRLLSDRFSAERPKGSFSTLEIQRTEQGDSAMYLCASSHQGTFNSPLHFGNGTRLTVT.

V gene TRBV6-5 combines with J gene TRBJ1-1; D uncertain. The CDR3 is 11 residues long. The V end was cut by 7 bases, the J end by 7 bases, with 10 bases between. Germline CDR1 and CDR2: MNHEY and SVGAGI. The CDR3 loop reads CASKRADEAFF. For the CDR3, the DNA is TGTGCCAGCAAGAGGGCTGATGAAGCTTTCTTT.

The gene calls are TRBV28 and TRBJ2-5, with D perhaps matching TRBD2 (7 bases). From germline, CDR1 is MDHEN and CDR2 SYDVKM. V was clipped by 5 bases and J by 4 bases, with 14 bases between them. The CDR3 extends over 14 amino acids. This CDR3 reads CASSKGGGGETQYF. Written as DNA, the CDR3 is TGTGCCAGCAGTAAGGGGGGGGGCGGAGAGACCCAGTACTTC.

The chain recombines TRBV18 with TRBJ2-1, with no clear D. From germline, CDR1 is KGHSH and CDR2 LQKENI. This CDR3 has 12 amino acids. Deletions cut 5 bases from V and 8 bases from J, with 10 bases between. The CDR3 bases are TGTGCCAGCTCAGCTACTTTGGATGAGCAGTTCTTC. Residues: CASSATLDEQFF.

The chain uses TRBV18 and TRBJ1-2; possible D gene TRBD1, 5 bases. V was shortened by 2 bases and J by 5 bases, with 15 bases between the two germline ends. Germline V gene lookup returns CDR1 KGHSH and CDR2 LQKENI. The CDR3 is made up of 15 amino acids. The CDR3 loop reads CASSPLAREAYGYTF. DNA of the CDR3: TGTGCCAGCTCACCATTGGCCAGGGAGGCGTATGGCTACACCTTC.

This rearrangement joins TRBV7-3 to TRBJ2-2, with a possible D match to TRBD2 (6 bases). CDR1 and CDR2 (germline): SGHTA, FQGTGA. The CDR3 length is 15 residues. Trimming removed 1 base at V and 6 bases at J, with 12 bases between. CDR3: CASSLIGGVAGELFF. CDR3 coding DNA: TGTGCCAGCAGCTTAATTGGCGGGGTGGCCGGGGAGCTGTTTTTT.

This sequence joins TRBV5-4 and TRBJ1-6; a possible D gene is TRBD1 (6 bases). The CDR3 consists of 15 residues. V was trimmed by 4 bases and J by 8 bases, leaving 16 bases between them. Germline V gives CDR1 SGHNT, CDR2 YYREEE (reference sequence). CDR3 sequence reads: CASSPDSSIYSPLHF. CDR3 DNA: TGTGCCAGCAGCCCGGACAGCTCAATCTATTCACCCCTCCACTTT.

The genes are TRBV6-5 and TRBJ2-1, with TRBD1 matching 10 bases. The CDR3 is 15 amino acids. Germline lookup yields CDR1 MNHEY and CDR2 SVGAGI. J gave up 4 bases and V 2 bases, and 2 bases lay outside the gene matches. CDR3 sequence: CASSYDRGLYNEQFF. Written as DNA, the CDR3 is TGTGCCAGCAGTTACGACAGGGGGCTTTACAATGAGCAGTTCTTC.

This chain joins TRBV6-4 and TRBJ1-2; TRBD1 matches 10 bases. The CDR3 runs to 16 residues. Germline CDR1 is MRHNA and CDR2 is SNTAGT. Germline trimming cut 10 bases from V and 1 base from J; bases unmatched to any gene: 12. The CDR3 protein is CATLWDRGLGNYGYTF. The CDR3 DNA is TGTGCCACCTTGTGGGACAGGGGACTGGGTAACTATGGCTACACCTTC.

In its sample, this clone was seen once. The chain combines TRBV5-8 with TRBJ1-1, with D possibly TRBD1 on 6 matching bases. Germline CDR1 reads SGHTS; CDR2 reads YDEGEE. The CDR3 has 15 residues. Trimming took 2 bases from V and 2 from J, leaving 13 bases between them. The CDR3 sequence: CASSFTGKVNTEAFF. The CDR3 bases are TGTGCCAGCAGCTTTACAGGGAAGGTAAACACTGAAGCTTTCTTT. Full variable domain (rest looked up from reference TRBV5-8 and TRBJ1-1): EAGVTQSPTHLIKTRGQQATLRCSPISGHTSVYWYQQALGLGLQFLLWYDEGEERNRGNFPPRFSGRQFPNYSSELNVNALELEDSALYLCASSFTGKVNTEAFFGQGTRLTVV.

This chain uses TRBV19 with TRBJ1-5, with D uncertain. V was trimmed by 7 bases and J by 2 bases, leaving 9 bases between them. The germline gives CDR1 LNHDA, CDR2 SQIVND (reference sequence). The CDR3 sequence is 13 residues long. The CDR3 region is CASKVQGNQPQHF. CDR3 DNA: TGTGCCAGTAAGGTCCAGGGCAATCAGCCCCAGCATTTT.

The J gene is TRBJ2-7, the V gene TRBV2, with D possibly matching TRBD2 (5 bases). The CDR3 consists of 13 residues. Germline V CDR1 and CDR2: SNHLY, FYNNEI. The V end lost 11 bases, the J end lost 0 bases, and 14 bases lay between the germline ends. The CDR3, as DNA: TGTGCCTGGACTCCCTATAGCTCCTACGAGCAGTACTTC. This sequence encodes CAWTPYSSYEQYF.

In this sample, this clone turned up a few times. The chain has TRBV7-3 and TRBJ1-5; 7 nucleotides match TRBD1. Trimming took 4 bases from V and 2 from J; bases not matched to a gene: 11. CDR1 SGHTA and CDR2 FQGTGA come from the germline V gene. CDR3 length: 17 residues. The CDR3 sequence is CASSSQPPDRGNQPQHF. The CDR3 DNA reads as TGTGCCAGCAGCTCCCAACCCCCCGACAGGGGCAATCAGCCCCAGCATTTT.

This chain joins TRBV29-1 and TRBJ1-2; D call uncertain. The CDR3 is made up of 13 amino acids. CDR1 is SQVTM, CDR2 ANQGSEA, per germline. V was cut by 2 bases and J by 4 bases, with 11 bases left in between. Written as DNA, the CDR3 is TGCAGCGTTGAAACCGGGTCGGGCTATGGCTACACCTTC. It yields the protein CSVETGSGYGYTF. Variable domain in full (rest from reference TRBV29-1 and TRBJ1-2): SAVISQKPSRDICQRGTSLTIQCQVDSQVTMMFWYRQQPGQSLTLIATANQGSEATYESGFVIDKFPISRPNLTFSTLTVSNMSPEDSSIYLCSVETGSGYGYTFGSGTRLTVV.